This entry features one T cell receptor (beta chain) sequence. The CDR3 consists of 14 residues. Germline V gene lookup returns CDR1 LGHDT and CDR2 YNNKEL (reference sequence). The V and J ends lost 0 bases and 4 bases respectively, with 9 bases between them. This table comes from immunoSEQ multiplex PCR, and its TCRdb copy is limited to in-frame clones, with some not included. The sample consists of approximately 320,000 clones, around nine tenths of them appearing once. These data belong to a study of blood T cell repertoires in COVID-19. Across the whole study: The analysed material was cDNA or gDNA that came from T cells, B-cell-depleted T cells, or PBMCs.

The sequenced sample was PBMCs or T cells enriched from blood (not recorded which). The receptor was derived from a man in his sixties who had recovered from COVID-19. The chain links TRBV3-1 (or the pseudogene TRBV3-2) to TRBJ1-2, with D perhaps matching TRBD1 (6 bases). The CDR3 protein is CASSQETGFYGYTF. The DNA of the CDR3 is TGTGCCAGCAGCCAAGAGACAGGCTTCTATGGCTACACCTTC.